Listed below are T cell receptor beta chains from one sample, sequenced in a study of shared clonotypes between healthy human individuals. Some clones are missing from TCRdb's copy, which holds only in-frame ones; the method was immunoSEQ multiplex PCR. Counted here are about 2 million clones, about 95% occurring once; the ten biggest clones make up 1% to 1.5%. Sequencing was performed on naive CD8+ T cells sorted from blood. These receptors came from a man between 18 and 35 years old in good health. Both conserved end residues are part of each CDR3. A D gene is named only where the DNA matches it firmly.

TRBD1	TRBJ1-2	TRBV13	CASSSGGQGENYGYTF
.	TRBJ2-1	TRBV11-2	CASSLGENEQFF
TRBD1	TRBJ2-3	TRBV9	CASSVTGATDTQYF
TRBD2	TRBJ2-1	TRBV7-8	CASSLLVSGGRDEQFF
.	TRBJ1-1	TRBV7-9	CASSLGVAGNTEAFF
.	TRBJ2-3	TRBV19	CASSSAHTDTQYF
.	TRBJ2-7	TRBV6-1	CASLEQGYEQYF
TRBD1	TRBJ2-1	TRBV11-2	CASSLGAGTGYHEQFF
.	TRBJ2-2	TRBV5-1	CASSLGRTTGELFF
TRBD2	TRBJ2-7	TRBV4-1	CASSQERAGVVPYEQYF
.	TRBJ2-7	TRBV21-1	CASTWTGVYEQYF
.	TRBJ2-7	TRBV4-3	CASSQDNSGVYEQYF
.	TRBJ2-3	TRBV18	CASSPPVQAILDTQYF
.	TRBJ2-2	TRBV7-8	CASSDYGTTNTGELFF
.	TRBJ1-6	TRBV7-8	CASSFPDVGSPLHF
.	TRBJ2-7	TRBV23-1	CASSSDYEQYF
TRBD2	.	TRBV28	CASSYMGGSYEQYF
.	TRBJ2-1	TRBV4-3	CASSQERWGNNEQFF
.	TRBJ2-1	TRBV7-3	CASSSDTYNEQFF
.	TRBJ2-1	TRBV27	CASSSRGPRSYNEQFF
TRBD1	TRBJ2-7	TRBV28	CASSLRGPQAYEQYF
.	TRBJ2-1	TRBV5-1	CASSVGVVFEQFF
.	TRBJ1-1	TRBV7-9	CASSFLSTTGTEAFF
TRBD1	TRBJ1-1	TRBV7-9	CASSPDRGLTEAFF
TRBD1	TRBJ2-1	TRBV7-9	CASSLALDRGYNEQFF
.	TRBJ1-2	TRBV25-1	CASSRGEGFGGYTF
.	TRBJ1-1	TRBV5-6	CASSGTWPVWTEAFF
.	TRBJ1-1	TRBV10-3	CAISDRGWDTEAFF
.	TRBJ2-1	TRBV6-5	CASSAGYYNEQFF
.	TRBJ1-5	TRBV7-2	CASSLSGGQPQHF
TRBD2	TRBJ2-3	TRBV11-2	CASSLTSGTRTDTQYF
.	TRBJ1-1	TRBV4-1	CASSQADSSLTEAFF
TRBD1	TRBJ2-1	TRBV27	CASTYGTGGYNEQFF
.	TRBJ2-7	TRBV27	CASSSDRSSYEQYF
.	TRBJ1-5	TRBV7-9	CASSPLGGNQPQHF
.	TRBJ2-1	TRBV7-9	CASRPPSLYNEQFF
.	TRBJ1-1	TRBV2	CASREGGMDPLGGMGTEAFF
.	TRBJ1-2	TRBV2	CASSGTEYGYTF
.	TRBJ1-4	TRBV6-5	CASWGGDEAVLFF
.	TRBJ1-3	TRBV28	CASSRRASGNTIYF
.	TRBJ1-1	TRBV6-5	CASSYSVPGVVTEAFF